The T cell receptor (beta chain) described here comes from a study of T-cell reconstitution after alpha-beta-depleted transplantation in children. For TCRbeta, the library was prepared with unique molecular identifiers. TCRdb independently ran MiXCR on the PCR reads; one entry per CDR3 protein. The repertoire holds approximately 240,000 distinct CDR3 sequences, roughly a tenth seen once, with around 5.1% in the top ten. CDR1 SGHTA and CDR2 FQGNSA come from the germline V gene. CDR3 length: 16 amino acids. Trimming pared 3 bases from V and 6 bases from J, leaving 18 bases between. V is TRBV7-2 and J is TRBJ2-1; tentatively, D is TRBD2 (6 bases). The starting material was PBMCs from the stem cell graft donor, obtained from the stem cell graft. The receptor was derived from a human donor who donated a stem cell graft to a child with SCID. The CDR3 DNA reads TGTGCCAGCAGCTTGTCTAGCTGGGGGGTACGCAATGAGCAGTTCTTC. Residues: CASSLSSWGVRNEQFF.